Each of the 10 T cell receptor beta chains below was sequenced from the same sample in a study of cytomegalovirus exposure and HLA in healthy donors. It was with 60 Vbeta and 13 Jbeta primers that the PCR ran. Using immunoSEQ multiplex PCR, the repertoire was profiled, and TCRdb retains in-frame clones only, with some absent. This table has around 100,000 clones, just under 80% appearing once. Sequenced material: PBMCs. The receptor source for this set is a woman aged 40 to 50 in good health and CMV-seropositive.

The rearrangement links TRBV9 to TRBJ1-1; maybe TRBD1 (5 bases). This CDR3 comprises 14 residues. Trimming removed 0 bases from V and 3 bases from J, with 9 bases in between. From germline, CDR1 is SGDLS and CDR2 YYNGEE. The CDR3 nucleotides are TGTGCCAGCAGCGTAGGATTACAGGACACTGAAGCTTTCTTT. Its translation is CASSVGLQDTEAFF.

The V gene is TRBV6-6, the J gene TRBJ2-7, with 10 bases lining up with TRBD2. This CDR3 contains 15 residues. V lost 0 bases, J lost 6 bases, and 5 bases stayed unmatched. Germline CDR1 is MNHNY and CDR2 is SVGAGI (reference sequence). CDR3 sequence (DNA): TGTGCCAGCAGTTACTCAAGCGGGAGGGTGGTCGAGCAGTACTTC. Translated, it gives CASSYSSGRVVEQYF.

The chain combines TRBV10-3 with TRBJ2-7; 9 bases fit TRBD2. The V segment lost 5 bases and the J segment 5 bases; nucleotides outside the gene matches: 16. Germline CDR1 reads ENHRY; CDR2 reads SYGVKD. The CDR3 loop spans 17 amino acids. The CDR3 nucleotides read TGTGCCATCAGTAGTTCCACCACTAGCGGGTACGTCCACGAGCAGTACTTC. This encodes CAISSSTTSGYVHEQYF.

This clone was seen a few times. This chain links TRBV6-5 with TRBJ2-7, with TRBD2 matching over 7 bases. This CDR3 has 14 residues. CDR1 MNHEY and CDR2 SVGAGI come from the germline V gene. The V segment lost 7 bases and the J segment 3 bases; nucleotides outside the gene matches: 9. The CDR3 sequence: CASKTRLADYEQYF. CDR3 DNA sequence: TGTGCCAGCAAAACAAGGCTAGCGGACTACGAGCAGTACTTC.

This chain links TRBV2 with TRBJ2-3, with D possibly being TRBD2 (5 bases). The V gene's germline CDR1 is SNHLY and CDR2 FYNNEI. The V and J ends lost 9 bases and 0 bases respectively, with 13 bases between them. This CDR3 has 14 residues. CDR3 in DNA: TGTGCCAGTGCTGTAGAGGGAAGCACAGATACGCAGTATTTT. Residues: CASAVEGSTDTQYF.

This rearrangement joins TRBV11-1 to TRBJ2-1; maybe TRBD2 (5 bases). CDR3 length: 15 residues. The ends were cut back, 1 base at V and 10 bases at J, with 17 bases in the middle. The germline CDR1 and CDR2 sequences are SGHAT and FQDESV (reference sequence). CDR3 DNA sequence: TGTGCCAGCAGCTTAGGTATCCCGACTACCCGGGAGCAGTTCTTC. Protein sequence: CASSLGIPTTREQFF.

V usage is TRBV7-8 and J usage is TRBJ1-2; 7 bases line up with TRBD1. Germline assignment: CDR1 SGHVS and CDR2 FQNEAQ. The J segment lost 3 bases and the V segment lost 4 bases, leaving 8 bases of the junction unmatched. CDR3 length: 15 residues. CDR3 region: CASSSPNRGDYGYTF. CDR3 coding DNA: TGTGCCAGCAGCTCCCCGAACAGGGGAGACTATGGCTACACCTTC.

The chain couples TRBV5-6 to TRBJ1-3; D is unclear. The CDR3 extends over 15 amino acids. Trimming stripped 2 bases from V and 0 bases from J, with 9 bases between. Germline V CDR1 and CDR2: SGHDT, YYEEEE. CDR3 coding DNA: TGTGCCAGCAGCTTTACACACAGCTCTGGAAACACCATATATTTT. This codes for CASSFTHSSGNTIYF.

The CDR3 nucleotides are TGTGCCACAATCCACAGTTTCGGGGCCAACGTCCTGACTTTC. This sequence encodes CATIHSFGANVLTF. The chain employs TRBV7-9 and TRBJ2-6; D ambiguous. The germline CDR1 and CDR2 sequences are SEHNR and FQNEAQ (reference sequence). The CDR3 loop spans 14 amino acids. Trimming took 10 bases from V and 4 from J, leaving 14 bases between them.

This rearrangement joins TRBV7-9 to TRBJ2-7; 7 bases are a match to TRBD1. The CDR3 length is 19 residues. Germline V CDR1 and CDR2: SEHNR, FQNEAQ (reference sequence). With 5 bases clipped from V and 2 bases from J, the junction kept 21 bases outside the gene matches. The CDR3 sequence is CASSPTGPERTGQTYEQYF. The CDR3 region has the DNA TGTGCCAGCAGCCCCACGGGACCAGAGAGGACAGGACAAACCTACGAGCAGTACTTC. Using reference TRBV7-9 and TRBJ2-7 for the parts outside the CDR3, the full variable domain is DTGVSQNPRHKITKRGQNVTFRCDPISEHNRLYWYRQTLGQGPEFLTYFQNEAQLEKSRLLSDRFSAERPKGSFSTLEIQRTEQGDSAMYLCASSPTGPERTGQTYEQYFGPGTRLTVT.